This T cell receptor beta chain appears in the sequencing data of a study of CD8 T cells in ankylosing spondylitis. Study-level findings and limits: Seemingly distinctive of ankylosing spondylitis blood was a TCR beta motif formed by eight highly homologous variants.

This CDR3 has 13 amino acids. The V gene lost 7 bases and the J gene lost 6 bases, with 15 bases spanning the gap. Of note for this clonotype: Its matching antigen is unknown.

MiXCR, run by TCRdb on the 5' RACE reads, gives a single entry per CDR3 protein. The table has about 250,000 distinct CDR3 sequences, 20% to 30% seen once. V usage is TRBV12-3 or TRBV12-4 and J usage is TRBJ1-1; D is perhaps TRBD1 (6 bases). This sequence was found in a male donor with ankylosing spondylitis or in good health (not recorded which). Sample: blood, either unsorted or a sorted T cell fraction (not recorded which). In nucleotides, the CDR3 is TGTGCCAGCAATATACAGGGTCTGGCTGAAGCTTTCTTT. Amino acid sequence: CASNIQGLAEAFF.